What follows describes a single TCR beta chain. Some clones are missing from TCRdb's copy, which holds only in-frame ones; the method was immunoSEQ multiplex PCR. The top ten hold approximately 21% of the sample, which has about 160,000 clones, roughly four fifths seen once. The data are from a study of blood T cell repertoires in COVID-19. The CDR3 sequence is 14 residues long. Trimming cost V 0 bases and J 1 base, with 6 bases left between them. Germline V gives CDR1 LGHDT, CDR2 YNNKEL (reference sequence). V gene TRBV3-1 (or the pseudogene TRBV3-2) combines with J gene TRBJ2-5, with a weak D call TRBD1 (5 bases). The sample consisted of peripheral blood. The TCR was taken from a woman at least 80 years old with acute or convalescent COVID-19. The CDR3 here is CASSQDRVQETQYF. The CDR3 DNA follows: TGTGCCAGCAGCCAAGACAGGGTCCAAGAGACCCAGTACTTC.